One and the same sample provided the 16 T cell receptor beta chains below, sequenced in a study of blood T cell repertoires in COVID-19. The protocol was immunoSEQ multiplex PCR, while the TCRdb copy is restricted to in-frame clones and leaves out a portion. The sample has about 150,000 clones; approximately 91% are singletons. The sequencing sample was made of peripheral blood. These receptors were taken from a woman in her 70s with acute or convalescent COVID-19.

The chain links TRBV10-1 to TRBJ1-1; D call uncertain. This CDR3 has 12 residues. Germline assignment: CDR1 WNHNN and CDR2 SYGVQD (reference sequence). V dropped 3 bases and J dropped 3 bases, with 5 bases sitting between them. CDR3 residues: CASSDRDTEAFF. The CDR3 region has the DNA TGCGCCAGCAGTGATCGGGACACTGAAGCTTTCTTT.

The chain employs TRBV6-2 or TRBV6-3 and TRBJ2-5; 8 bases align to TRBD2. Per the germline V gene, CDR1 is MNHEY and CDR2 is SVGEGT. With V trimmed by 6 bases and J by 4 bases, 7 bases remained unmatched. The CDR3 totals 14 residues. In DNA, the CDR3 is TGTGCCAGCAGCCGGACTAGCTCCCTAGAGACCCAGTACTTC. As protein: CASSRTSSLETQYF.

A few counts support this clone. The chain combines TRBV5-1 with TRBJ1-1; D is perhaps TRBD1 (5 bases). The V gene lost 3 bases and the J gene lost 2 bases, with 11 bases spanning the gap. Germline V gene lookup returns CDR1 SGHRS and CDR2 YFSETQ. The CDR3 spans 14 residues. The CDR3 DNA sequence: TGCGCCAGCAGCTCCGGACATTCTAACACTGAAGCTTTCTTT. Translating it yields CASSSGHSNTEAFF.

This chain uses TRBV7-8 with TRBJ2-7; 10 bases align to TRBD2. Germline CDR1 SGHVS, CDR2 FQNEAQ. The CDR3 has 18 residues. The V gene end was trimmed by 0 bases and the J gene end by 0 bases; junction bases not matched to a gene: 8. For the CDR3, the DNA is TGTGCCAGCAGCTTAGCGCTTAGCGGGGGGCCGAGCTCCTACGAGCAGTACTTC. Translating it yields CASSLALSGGPSSYEQYF. Supplemented by reference TRBV7-8 and TRBJ2-7, the full variable domain reads GAGVSQSPRYKVAKRGQDVALRCDPISGHVSLFWYQQALGQGPEFLTYFQNEAQLDKSGLPSDRFFAERPEGSVSTLKIQRTQQEDSAVYLCASSLALSGGPSSYEQYFGPGTRLTVT.

This clone was seen a single time. This chain connects TRBV3-1 (or the pseudogene TRBV3-2) to TRBJ1-2; tentatively, D is TRBD1 (6 bases). There are 15 residues in the CDR3. Germline values: CDR1 LGHDT, CDR2 YNNKEL (reference sequence). Trimming pared 2 bases from V and 0 bases from J, leaving 10 bases between. The CDR3 bases are TGTGCCAGCAGCCAACGGACAGACTCTAACTATGGCTACACCTTC. This gives the protein CASSQRTDSNYGYTF.

V is TRBV6-5 and J is TRBJ1-2, with D possibly being TRBD1 (5 bases). CDR1 MNHEY and CDR2 SVGAGI come from the germline V gene. The CDR3 length is 14 residues. Trimming cost V 7 bases and J 2 bases, with 14 bases left between them. The CDR3 loop reads CASKADSANYGYTF. The CDR3, as DNA: TGTGCCAGCAAAGCTGACAGTGCCAACTATGGCTACACCTTC.

The chain uses TRBV7-6 and TRBJ1-1; D remains ambiguous. The germline gives CDR1 SGHVS, CDR2 FNYEAQ. V lost 1 base, J lost 5 bases, and 11 bases lay in between. The CDR3 spans 14 residues. CDR3: CASSLDGLGTEAFF. CDR3 DNA sequence: TGTGCCAGCAGCTTAGATGGACTTGGGACTGAAGCTTTCTTT.

This clone was detected a few times. The J gene is TRBJ1-3, the V gene TRBV28, with D perhaps matching TRBD1 (5 bases). Germline-derived CDR1 and CDR2 are MDHEN and SYDVKM. The V end lost 4 bases, the J end lost 0 bases, and 13 bases lay between the germline ends. The CDR3 is made up of 16 amino acids. Here the CDR3 reads CASSSGLFHSGNTIYF. The CDR3, as DNA: TGTGCCAGCAGTTCGGGACTCTTCCACTCTGGAAACACCATATATTTT.

This chain links TRBV6-2 or TRBV6-3 with TRBJ2-7; D gene unclear. CDR3 size: 11 residues. CDR1 is MNHEY, CDR2 SVGEGT, per germline. V was trimmed by 4 bases and J by 4 bases, leaving 5 bases between them. The CDR3 loop reads CASSSFYEQYF. In nucleotides, the CDR3 is TGTGCCAGCAGTTCCTTTTACGAGCAGTACTTC.

The rearrangement uses TRBV25-1 and TRBJ1-6; D remains ambiguous. This CDR3 is 15 amino acids long. Germline-derived CDR1 and CDR2 are MGHDK and SYGVNS. Trimming stripped 2 bases from V and 6 bases from J, with 11 bases between. The CDR3 loop reads CASSEPYRLNSPLHF. Written as DNA, the CDR3 is TGTGCCAGCAGTGAACCCTACCGACTTAATTCACCCCTCCACTTT.

The rearrangement uses TRBV18 and TRBJ1-6; 8 bases are a match to TRBD1. V gave up 4 bases and J gave up 6 bases; unmatched junction bases: 2. This CDR3 is 14 amino acids long. Germline values: CDR1 KGHSH, CDR2 LQKENI. The CDR3: CASSRDRPNSPLHF. The CDR3 DNA is TGTGCCAGCTCACGGGACAGGCCTAATTCACCCCTCCACTTT. Drawing the rest from reference TRBV18 and TRBJ1-6, the complete variable domain is NAGVMQNPRHLVRRRGQEARLRCSPMKGHSHVYWYRQLPEEGLKFMVYLQKENIIDESGMPKERFSAEFPKEGPSILRIQQVVRGDSAAYFCASSRDRPNSPLHFGNGTRLTVT.

This clone appeared a few times. The chain carries TRBV5-1 and TRBJ2-1; maybe TRBD2 (7 bases). Germline-derived CDR1 and CDR2 are SGHRS and YFSETQ. V was clipped by 6 bases and J by 5 bases, with 15 bases between them. This CDR3 has 14 amino acids. CDR3 DNA: TGCGCCAGCAAGGGGGGGTCGGCGGACAATGAGCAGTTCTTC. Translation: CASKGGSADNEQFF.

This chain connects TRBV10-3 to TRBJ2-5; 9 nucleotides align to TRBD2. V gave up 10 bases and J gave up 5 bases; unmatched junction bases: 14. Germline V gives CDR1 ENHRY, CDR2 SYGVKD. CDR3 length: 15 amino acids. The CDR3 nucleotides are TGTGCCACCTCGGGAGCGGGGGGCCTTCGGGAGACCCAGTACTTC. This sequence encodes CATSGAGGLRETQYF.

This chain joins TRBV10-2 and TRBJ2-1; 10 nucleotides agree with TRBD2. J gave up 0 bases and V 5 bases, and 7 bases lay outside the gene matches. In germline, CDR1 is WSHSY, CDR2 SAAADI. The CDR3 sequence is 17 residues long. For the CDR3, the DNA is TGCGCCAGCAGTCTCCCACCTAGCGGGAGCTCCTACAATGAGCAGTTCTTC. Its protein product is CASSLPPSGSSYNEQFF.

The chain carries TRBV3-1 (or the pseudogene TRBV3-2) and TRBJ2-1, with D maybe TRBD2 (5 bases). V was shortened by 3 bases and J by 5 bases, with 8 bases between the two germline ends. The CDR3 extends over 13 amino acids. The germline V gene encodes CDR1 LGHDT and CDR2 YNNKEL (reference sequence). CDR3 nucleotides: TGTGCCAGCAGCCAGCACGGGGACAATGAGCAGTTCTTC. Residues: CASSQHGDNEQFF.

The chain links TRBV7-8 to TRBJ1-2; tentative D call: TRBD1 (5 bases). Trimming removed 0 bases at V and 4 bases at J, with 9 bases between. The CDR3 extends over 14 amino acids. Germline V gene data show CDR1 as SGHVS and CDR2 as FQNEAQ. The CDR3 coding sequence is TGTGCCAGCAGCTTAGCTTTGGGGGGCTATGGCTACACCTTC. Amino acid sequence: CASSLALGGYGYTF.